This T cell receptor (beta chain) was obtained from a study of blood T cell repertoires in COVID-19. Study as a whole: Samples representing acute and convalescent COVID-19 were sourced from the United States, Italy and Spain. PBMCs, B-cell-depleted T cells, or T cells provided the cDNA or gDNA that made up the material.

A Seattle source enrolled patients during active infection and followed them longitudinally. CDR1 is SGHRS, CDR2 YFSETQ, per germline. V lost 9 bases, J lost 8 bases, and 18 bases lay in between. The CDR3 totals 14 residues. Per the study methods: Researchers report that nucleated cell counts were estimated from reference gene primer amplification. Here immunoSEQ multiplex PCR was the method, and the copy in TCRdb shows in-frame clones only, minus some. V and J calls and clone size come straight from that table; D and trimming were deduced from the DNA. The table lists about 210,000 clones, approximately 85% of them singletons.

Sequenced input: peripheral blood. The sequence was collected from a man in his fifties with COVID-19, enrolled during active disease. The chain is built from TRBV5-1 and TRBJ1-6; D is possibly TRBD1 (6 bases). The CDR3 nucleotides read TGCGCCACGAGGGGGGGGAATGATGATTCACCCCTCCACTTT. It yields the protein CATRGGNDDSPLHF.